Below are 18 T cell receptor beta chains sequenced from a single sample in a study of cytomegalovirus exposure and HLA in healthy donors. The PCR had 60 Vbeta and 13 Jbeta primers. The protocol was immunoSEQ multiplex PCR, while the TCRdb copy is restricted to in-frame clones and leaves out a portion. Here the sample table reports roughly 120,000 clones. The sequenced material came from PBMCs. The origin of the receptors is a man aged 30-40 years in good health and CMV-seronegative.

In nucleotides, the CDR3 is TGTGCCAGCAGCGTAGCTTCAAACTTCTATGGCTACACCTTC. It encodes CASSVASNFYGYTF. The gene calls are TRBV9 and TRBJ1-2; D not certain. V shed 0 bases and J shed 4 bases, with 10 bases lying between them. The germline gives CDR1 SGDLS, CDR2 YYNGEE. There are 14 residues in the CDR3.

The chain joins TRBV28 to TRBJ1-2, with a tentative D call TRBD1 (6 bases). CDR3 size: 16 residues. V lost 4 bases to trimming and J lost 5 bases, with 20 bases between them. The V gene's germline CDR1 is MDHEN and CDR2 SYDVKM. This CDR3 reads CASSSPRGAIEYGYTF. CDR3 nucleotides: TGTGCCAGCAGTTCCCCCCGGGGGGCAATAGAATATGGCTACACCTTC.

The chain uses TRBV27 and TRBJ2-3; D is undetermined. Germline V lookup: CDR1 MNHEY, CDR2 SMNVEV (reference sequence). V lost 3 bases to trimming and J lost 5 bases, with 9 bases between them. The CDR3 has 13 residues. This CDR3 reads CASSFLRGDTQYF. CDR3 in DNA: TGTGCCAGCAGTTTCCTTAGAGGAGATACGCAGTATTTT.

The chain has TRBV4-1 and TRBJ2-1; D may be TRBD2 (5 bases). The CDR3 sequence is 14 residues long. Germline CDR1 MGHRA, CDR2 YSYEKL. The V and J ends lost 3 bases and 4 bases respectively, with 10 bases between them. DNA of the CDR3: TGCGCCAGCAGCCATCGAGGACTGTACAATGAGCAGTTCTTC. Translating gives CASSHRGLYNEQFF.

This chain connects TRBV28 to TRBJ1-2; D is possibly TRBD1 (6 bases). The CDR3 totals 11 residues. Trimming shortened V by 5 bases and J by 12 bases, and 13 bases separated the two germline ends. Germline-derived CDR1 and CDR2 are MDHEN and SYDVKM. CDR3 bases: TGTGCCAGCAGTGGGACACGGAGTCACACCTTC. It encodes CASSGTRSHTF.

The J gene is TRBJ1-4, the V gene TRBV2; tentatively, D is TRBD1 (5 bases). The germline gives CDR1 SNHLY, CDR2 FYNNEI. Between the trimmed V and J ends, which lost 11 bases and 5 bases, there was a span of 12 bases. The CDR3 sequence is 12 residues long. The CDR3 coding sequence is TGTGCCGCCCAGCAGGGAAATGAAAAACTGTTTTTT. Protein product: CAAQQGNEKLFF.

The rearrangement uses TRBV7-2 and TRBJ2-3, with D tentatively TRBD1 (6 bases). The V end was cut by 3 bases, the J end by 1 base, with 14 bases between. The CDR3 consists of 16 residues. Germline V CDR1 and CDR2: SGHTA, FQGNSA. CDR3 nucleotides: TGTGCCAGCAGCTTTCAGGGGATGGTGCGCACAGATACGCAGTATTTT. Residues: CASSFQGMVRTDTQYF.

This rearrangement joins TRBV7-9 to TRBJ2-7; 9 bases agree with TRBD1. The V gene's germline CDR1 is SEHNR and CDR2 FQNEAQ (reference sequence). Trimming at V came to 5 bases and at J to 6 bases, leaving 14 bases not matched to a gene. The CDR3 contains 16 residues. CDR3 coding DNA: TGTGCCAGCAGCCTACTCTGGACAGGGGAAGAAGGCGAGCAGTACTTC. Amino acid sequence: CASSLLWTGEEGEQYF.

The V gene is TRBV5-6, the J gene TRBJ2-1; D call uncertain. Trimming took 7 bases from V and 6 from J, leaving 14 bases between them. The germline CDR1 and CDR2 sequences are SGHDT and YYEEEE. The CDR3 totals 13 residues. Written as DNA, the CDR3 is TGTGCCAGCCAGAGGCCAGTTGGCAATGAGCAGTTCTTC. Encoded protein: CASQRPVGNEQFF.

V and J are TRBV5-6 and TRBJ2-7, with unresolved D. V gave up 0 bases and J gave up 11 bases, with 12 bases separating them. Germline V gives CDR1 SGHDT, CDR2 YYEEEE. The CDR3 runs 12 residues. This CDR3 is CASSLDGYQEYF. The CDR3 DNA reads as TGTGCCAGCAGCTTGGATGGCTATCAGGAGTACTTC.

This CDR3 reads CASSLSPNTEAFF. CDR3 nucleotides: TGTGCCAGCAGCTTATCCCCAAACACTGAAGCTTTCTTT. This chain connects TRBV11-3 to TRBJ1-1; D gene ambiguous. Germline V CDR1 and CDR2: SGHNT, YENEEA. Trimming cost V 2 bases and J 2 bases, with 6 bases left between them. The length of the CDR3 is 13 residues.

V usage is TRBV29-1 and J usage is TRBJ2-7, with TRBD2 identical over 7 bases. Trimming cost V 4 bases and J 4 bases; bases outside gene matches: 1. Germline values: CDR1 SQVTM, CDR2 ANQGSEA. The CDR3 has 11 amino acids. This chain's CDR3 is CSVGEGYEQYF. The CDR3 coding sequence is TGCAGCGTTGGGGAGGGATACGAGCAGTACTTC.

The chain recombines TRBV7-2 with TRBJ2-3; unclear D gene. The CDR3 spans 12 residues. Germline CDR1 reads SGHTA; CDR2 reads FQGNSA. Trimming took 1 base from V and 6 from J, leaving 5 bases between them. CDR3 region: CASSLDADTQYF. The DNA for the CDR3 is TGTGCCAGCAGCTTAGACGCGGATACGCAGTATTTT. The full variable domain, rest sourced from reference TRBV7-2 and TRBJ2-3, is GAGVSQSPSNKVTEKGKDVELRCDPISGHTALYWYRQSLGQGLEFLIYFQGNSAPDKSGLPSDRFSAERTGGSVSTLTIQRTQQEDSAVYLCASSLDADTQYFGPGTRLTVL.

The rearrangement joins TRBV19 to TRBJ2-1; D remains unclear. The CDR3 runs 12 residues. Trimming stripped 4 bases from V and 1 base from J, with 2 bases between. Germline CDR1 LNHDA, CDR2 SQIVND (reference sequence). CDR3 sequence reads: CASSTSYNEQFF. CDR3 in DNA: TGTGCCAGTAGTACTTCCTACAATGAGCAGTTCTTC.

The rearrangement uses TRBV21-1 and TRBJ2-3; whether TRBD2, the table's D call, matches the DNA was not checked. TRBV21-1 is reported as a pseudogene. The CDR3 runs 18 residues. CDR3 sequence: CAGGLAGGGSLSTDTQYF. The CDR3 DNA reads TGTGCCGGGGGACTAGCGGGAGGAGGGTCTCTGAGCACAGATACGCAGTATTTT.

This chain links TRBV28 with TRBJ1-1; D gene unclear. The CDR3 totals 11 residues. Looked up from germline, CDR1 is MDHEN and CDR2 is SYDVKM. V lost 9 bases to trimming and J lost 2 bases, with 7 bases between them. CDR3 coding DNA: TGTGCCAGTGACTCTAACACTGAAGCTTTCTTT. It translates to CASDSNTEAFF.

The chain is built from TRBV11-3 and TRBJ2-3, with TRBD2 identical over 8 bases. The ends lost 1 base at V and 9 bases at J; junction bases unmatched: 3. Germline values: CDR1 SGHNT, CDR2 YENEEA. CDR3 length equals 13 residues. The CDR3 loop reads CASSLVREGTQYF. The CDR3 nucleotides read TGTGCCAGCAGCTTAGTCCGGGAGGGGACGCAGTATTTT.

V and J are TRBV7-8 and TRBJ2-7; 8 bases agree with TRBD2. This CDR3 comprises 17 residues. The germline V gene has CDR1 SGHVS and CDR2 FQNEAQ. J gave up 4 bases and V 1 base, and 12 bases lay outside the gene matches. The CDR3 DNA reads as TGTGCCAGCAGCTTAGGATATAGCGGGAAAGGGTCGTACGAGCAGTACTTC. This translates into CASSLGYSGKGSYEQYF.